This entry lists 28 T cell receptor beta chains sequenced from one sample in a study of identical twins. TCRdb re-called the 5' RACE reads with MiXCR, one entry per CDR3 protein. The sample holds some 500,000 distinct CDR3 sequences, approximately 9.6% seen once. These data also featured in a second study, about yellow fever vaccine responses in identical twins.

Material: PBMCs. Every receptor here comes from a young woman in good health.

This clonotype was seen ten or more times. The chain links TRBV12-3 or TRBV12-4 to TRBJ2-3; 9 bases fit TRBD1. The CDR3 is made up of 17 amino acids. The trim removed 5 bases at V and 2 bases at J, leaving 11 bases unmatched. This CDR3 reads CASSTMSGTGNTDTQYF. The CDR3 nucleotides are TGTGCCAGCAGTACAATGTCCGGGACAGGGAACACAGATACGCAGTATTTT.

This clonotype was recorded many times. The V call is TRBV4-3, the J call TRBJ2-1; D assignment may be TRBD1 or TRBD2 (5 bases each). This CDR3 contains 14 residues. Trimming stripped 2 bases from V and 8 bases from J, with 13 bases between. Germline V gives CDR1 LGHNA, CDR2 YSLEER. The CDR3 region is CASSQQRDGDEQFF. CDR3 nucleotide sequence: TGCGCCAGCAGCCAACAAAGGGACGGCGATGAGCAGTTCTTC.

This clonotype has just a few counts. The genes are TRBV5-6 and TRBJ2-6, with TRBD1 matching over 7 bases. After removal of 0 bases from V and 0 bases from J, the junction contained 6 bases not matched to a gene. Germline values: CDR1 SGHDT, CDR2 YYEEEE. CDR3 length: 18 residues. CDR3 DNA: TGTGCCAGCAGCTTGGTAGGGACAGCTCCCTCTGGGGCCAACGTCCTGACTTTC. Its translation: CASSLVGTAPSGANVLTF.

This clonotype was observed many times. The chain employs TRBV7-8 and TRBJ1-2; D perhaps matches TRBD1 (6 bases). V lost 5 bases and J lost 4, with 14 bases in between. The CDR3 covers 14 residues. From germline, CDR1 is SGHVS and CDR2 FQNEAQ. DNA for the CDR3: TGTGCCAGCAGCCCGGACAGCAGGATCTATGGCTACACCTTC. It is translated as CASSPDSRIYGYTF.

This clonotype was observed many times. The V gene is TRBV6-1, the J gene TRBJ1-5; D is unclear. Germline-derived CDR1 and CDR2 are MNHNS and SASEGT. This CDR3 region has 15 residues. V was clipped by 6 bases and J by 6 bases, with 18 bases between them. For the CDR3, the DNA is TGTGCCAGCAGCCGTAAAGGAATGGGAGGTCAGCCCCAGCATTTT. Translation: CASSRKGMGGQPQHF.

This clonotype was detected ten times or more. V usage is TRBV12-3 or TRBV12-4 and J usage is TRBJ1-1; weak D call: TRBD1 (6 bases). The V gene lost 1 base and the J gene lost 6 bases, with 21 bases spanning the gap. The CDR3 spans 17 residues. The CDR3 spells CASSLGLNRDKVPEAFF. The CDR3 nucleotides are TGTGCCAGCAGTTTAGGTTTAAATCGGGACAAAGTCCCTGAAGCTTTCTTT.

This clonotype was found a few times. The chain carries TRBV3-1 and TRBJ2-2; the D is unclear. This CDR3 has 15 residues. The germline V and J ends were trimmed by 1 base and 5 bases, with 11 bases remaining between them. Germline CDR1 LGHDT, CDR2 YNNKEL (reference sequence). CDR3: CASSQGRVGTGELFF. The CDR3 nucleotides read TGTGCCAGCAGCCAAGGCCGGGTTGGGACCGGGGAGCTGTTTTTT.

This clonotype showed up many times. The CDR3 region has the DNA TGCGCCAGCAGCTTGGCGGTAGGAGACACCGGGGAGCTGTTTTTT. Its protein product is CASSLAVGDTGELFF. This chain uses TRBV5-1 with TRBJ2-2; D not resolved. CDR1 is SGHRS, CDR2 YFSETQ, per germline. V was clipped by 0 bases and J by 3 bases, with 9 bases between them. The CDR3 spans 15 residues.

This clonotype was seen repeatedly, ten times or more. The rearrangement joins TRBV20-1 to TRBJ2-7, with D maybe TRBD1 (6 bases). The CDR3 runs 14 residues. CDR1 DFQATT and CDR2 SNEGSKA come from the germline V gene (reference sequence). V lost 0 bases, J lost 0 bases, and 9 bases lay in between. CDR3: CSARDDRSSYEQYF. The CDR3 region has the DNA TGCAGTGCTAGAGATGACAGGAGCTCCTACGAGCAGTACTTC.

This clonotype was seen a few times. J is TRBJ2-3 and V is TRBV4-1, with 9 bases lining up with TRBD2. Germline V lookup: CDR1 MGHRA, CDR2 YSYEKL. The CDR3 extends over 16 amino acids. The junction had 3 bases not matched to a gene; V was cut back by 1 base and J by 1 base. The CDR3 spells CASSQGLAGGTDTQYF. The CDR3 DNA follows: TGCGCCAGCAGCCAAGGATTAGCGGGAGGCACAGATACGCAGTATTTT.

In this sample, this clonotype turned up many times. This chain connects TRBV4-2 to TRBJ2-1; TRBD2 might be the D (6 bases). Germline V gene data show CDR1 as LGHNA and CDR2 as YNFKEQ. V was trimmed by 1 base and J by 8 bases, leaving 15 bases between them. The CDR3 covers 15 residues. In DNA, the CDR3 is TGTGCCAGCAGCCAAGGACTAGTATGGTCCGATGAGCAGTTCTTC. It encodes CASSQGLVWSDEQFF.

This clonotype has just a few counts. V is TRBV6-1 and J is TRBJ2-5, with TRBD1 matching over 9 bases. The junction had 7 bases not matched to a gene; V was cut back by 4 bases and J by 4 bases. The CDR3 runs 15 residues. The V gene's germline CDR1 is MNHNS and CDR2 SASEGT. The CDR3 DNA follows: TGTGCCAGCAGTGGGACAGGGGAGTTTTTAGAGACCCAGTACTTC. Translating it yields CASSGTGEFLETQYF.

The CDR3 loop is CASSQDGPWYQETQYF. The CDR3 DNA follows: TGTGCCAGCAGCCAAGATGGCCCCTGGTACCAAGAGACCCAGTACTTC. The rearrangement links TRBV14 to TRBJ2-5; D ambiguous. The CDR3 spans 16 residues. Germline loops: CDR1 SGHDN, CDR2 FVKESK. Trimming left V 0 bases short and J 0 bases short, with 11 bases between.

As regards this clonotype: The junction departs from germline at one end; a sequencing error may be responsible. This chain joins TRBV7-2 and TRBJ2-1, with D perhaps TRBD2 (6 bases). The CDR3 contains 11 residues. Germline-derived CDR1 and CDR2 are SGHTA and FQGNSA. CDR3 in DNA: TGTGCCAGCAGCGTAGCGGCAGAGCAGTTCTTC. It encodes CASSVAAEQFF.

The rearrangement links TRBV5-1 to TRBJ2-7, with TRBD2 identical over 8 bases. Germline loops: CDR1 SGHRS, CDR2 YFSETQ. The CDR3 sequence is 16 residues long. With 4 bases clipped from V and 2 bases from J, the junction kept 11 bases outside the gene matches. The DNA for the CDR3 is TGCGCCAGCAGCCAGGCAGGCGGGAGGCTAACCTACGAGCAGTACTTC. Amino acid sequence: CASSQAGGRLTYEQYF.

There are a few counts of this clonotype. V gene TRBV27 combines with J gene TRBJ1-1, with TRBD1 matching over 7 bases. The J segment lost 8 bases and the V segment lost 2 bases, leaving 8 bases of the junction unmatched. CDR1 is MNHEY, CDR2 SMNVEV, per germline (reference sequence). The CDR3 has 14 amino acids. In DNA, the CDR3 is TGTGCCAGCAGTTTAACCGGGGACAGTCAAGAAGCTTTCTTT. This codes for CASSLTGDSQEAFF.

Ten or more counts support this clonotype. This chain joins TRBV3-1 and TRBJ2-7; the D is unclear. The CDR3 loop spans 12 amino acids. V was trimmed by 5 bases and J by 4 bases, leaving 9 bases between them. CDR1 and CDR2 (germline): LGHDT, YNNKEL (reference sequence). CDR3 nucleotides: TGTGCCAGCAGCTCCGCTCAATACGAGCAGTACTTC. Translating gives CASSSAQYEQYF.

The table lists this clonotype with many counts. The CDR3 region is CASSNRVYNEQFF. Here the CDR3 DNA reads TGTGCCAGCAGCAACAGGGTCTACAATGAGCAGTTCTTC. This chain connects TRBV12-3 or TRBV12-4 to TRBJ2-1, with a tentative D call TRBD1 (6 bases). There are 13 residues in the CDR3. V was trimmed by 6 bases and J by 3 bases, leaving 9 bases between them.

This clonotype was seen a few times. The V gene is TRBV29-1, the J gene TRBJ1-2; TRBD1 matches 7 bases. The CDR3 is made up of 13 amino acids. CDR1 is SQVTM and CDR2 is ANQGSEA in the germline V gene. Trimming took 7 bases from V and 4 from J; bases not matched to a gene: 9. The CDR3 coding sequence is TGCAGCGCCCAGGGGGATGTGGGCTATGGCTACACCTTC. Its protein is CSAQGDVGYGYTF.

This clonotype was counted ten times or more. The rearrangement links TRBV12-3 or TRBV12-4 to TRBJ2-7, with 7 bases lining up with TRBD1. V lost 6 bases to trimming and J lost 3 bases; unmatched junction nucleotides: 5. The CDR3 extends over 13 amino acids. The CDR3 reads CASRRGQLYEQYF. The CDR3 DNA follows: TGTGCCAGCAGACGGGGACAGCTCTACGAGCAGTACTTC.

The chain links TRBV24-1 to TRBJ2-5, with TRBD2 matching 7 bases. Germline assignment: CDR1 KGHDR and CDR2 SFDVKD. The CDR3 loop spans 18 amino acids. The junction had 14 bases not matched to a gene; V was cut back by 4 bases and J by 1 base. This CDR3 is CATSDPRLAWGSQETQYF. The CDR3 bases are TGTGCCACCAGTGACCCCCGACTAGCTTGGGGATCCCAAGAGACCCAGTACTTC.

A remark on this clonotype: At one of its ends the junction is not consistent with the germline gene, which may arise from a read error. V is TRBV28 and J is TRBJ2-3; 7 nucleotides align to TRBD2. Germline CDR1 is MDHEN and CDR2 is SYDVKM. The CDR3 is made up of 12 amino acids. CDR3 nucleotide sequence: TGCGCTTCTCGGGACTATAAGCATACGCAGTATTTT. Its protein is CASRDYKHTQYF.

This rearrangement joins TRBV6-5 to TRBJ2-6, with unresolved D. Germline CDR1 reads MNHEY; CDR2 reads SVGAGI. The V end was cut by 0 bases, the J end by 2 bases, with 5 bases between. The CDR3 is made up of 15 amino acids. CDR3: CASSYSTAGANVLTF. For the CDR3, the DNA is TGTGCCAGCAGTTACTCTACAGCTGGGGCCAACGTCCTGACTTTC.

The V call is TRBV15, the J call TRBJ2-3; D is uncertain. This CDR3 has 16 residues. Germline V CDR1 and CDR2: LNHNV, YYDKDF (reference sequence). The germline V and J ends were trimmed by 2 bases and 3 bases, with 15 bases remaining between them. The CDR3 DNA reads TGTGCCACCAGCAGACCACACGAGGACCATACAGATACGCAGTATTTT. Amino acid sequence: CATSRPHEDHTDTQYF.

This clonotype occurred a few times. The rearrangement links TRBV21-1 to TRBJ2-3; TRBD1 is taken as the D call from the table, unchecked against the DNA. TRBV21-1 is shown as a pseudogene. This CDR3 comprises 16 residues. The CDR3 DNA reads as TGTGCCAGCAGCAACGAAGGACAGGGATCGTCAGATACGCAGTATTTT. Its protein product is CASSNEGQGSSDTQYF.

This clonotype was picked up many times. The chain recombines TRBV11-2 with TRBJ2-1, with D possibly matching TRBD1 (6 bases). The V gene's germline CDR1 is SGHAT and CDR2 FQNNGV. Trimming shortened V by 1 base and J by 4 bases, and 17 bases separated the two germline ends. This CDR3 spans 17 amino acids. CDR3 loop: CASSLVRPGHIYNEQFF. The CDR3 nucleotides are TGTGCCAGCAGCTTAGTGAGGCCGGGACACATATACAATGAGCAGTTCTTC.

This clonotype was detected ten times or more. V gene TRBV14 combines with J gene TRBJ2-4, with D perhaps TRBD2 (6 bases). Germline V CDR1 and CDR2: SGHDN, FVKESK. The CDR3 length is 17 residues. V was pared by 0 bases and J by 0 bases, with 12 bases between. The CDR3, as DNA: TGTGCCAGCAGCCAAGAAGGAGGGTTTGGAGCCAAAAACATTCAGTACTTC. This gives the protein CASSQEGGFGAKNIQYF.

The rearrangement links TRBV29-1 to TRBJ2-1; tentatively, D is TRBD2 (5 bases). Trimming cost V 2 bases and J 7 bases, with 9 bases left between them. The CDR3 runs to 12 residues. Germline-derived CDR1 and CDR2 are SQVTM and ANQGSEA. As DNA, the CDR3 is TGCAGCGTTGAACTAGCCCTGAATGAGCAGTTCTTC. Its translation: CSVELALNEQFF.